Given below is one T cell receptor beta chain in context. Its antigen remains unidentified. Per-nucleotide qualities are absent, and no much larger clonotype sits a single base away. Counted from cysteine to phenylalanine, this CDR3 has 13 amino acids. The DNA shown is the 39-base CDR3, in frame from base 1. CDR1 and CDR2 (MNHEY, SVGAGI) derive from the germline V gene. V sheds 2 bases and J sheds 2 bases, leaving 5 bases between their ends. The sample originates from a study of control samples from healthy donors and cancer patients (dated by TCRdb to about 2020). The protocol used for the library was the immunoSEQ multiplex PCR assay. TCRdb provides this immuneACCESS table in a form limited to in-frame rearrangements. Some clones are lacking; in checked studies, under half of them reflect an unresolved V gene, and why the rest are absent is not known. Recorded for this sample are 150,000 to 200,000 clones; 75% to 95% of them occurred a single time. Less than 1.6% of the sample belongs to the ten largest clones.

Material for sequencing was blood. The TCR was taken from a woman aged 25 to 45 in good health. The V and J genes are TRBV6-5 and TRBJ2-3; the D gene cannot be named for sure. CDR3 protein: CASSYGPTDTQYF. The sequence in DNA is TGTGCCAGCAGTTACGGGCCCACAGATACGCAGTATTTT.